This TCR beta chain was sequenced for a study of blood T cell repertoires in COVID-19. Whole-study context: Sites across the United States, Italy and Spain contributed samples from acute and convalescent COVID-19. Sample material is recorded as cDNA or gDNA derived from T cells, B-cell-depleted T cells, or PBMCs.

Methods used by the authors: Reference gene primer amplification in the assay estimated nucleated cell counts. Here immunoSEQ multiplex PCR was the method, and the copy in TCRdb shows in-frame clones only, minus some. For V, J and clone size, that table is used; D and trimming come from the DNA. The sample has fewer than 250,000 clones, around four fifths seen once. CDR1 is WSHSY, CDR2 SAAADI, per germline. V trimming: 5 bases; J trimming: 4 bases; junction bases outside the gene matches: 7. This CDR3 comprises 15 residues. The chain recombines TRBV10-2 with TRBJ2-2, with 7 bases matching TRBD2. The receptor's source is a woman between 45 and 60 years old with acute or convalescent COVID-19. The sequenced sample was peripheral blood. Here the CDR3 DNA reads TGCGCCAGCAGTACCATCGCGGGGGTCACCGGGGAGCTGTTTTTT. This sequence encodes CASSTIAGVTGELFF.